This TCR beta chain was documented in a study of blood T cell repertoires in COVID-19. Turning to the study itself: The samples span acute and convalescent COVID-19 from the United States, Italy and Spain. T cells, B-cell-depleted T cells, or PBMCs supplied cDNA or gDNA.

In the authors' methods: Quantification of nucleated cells was approximated via reference gene primer amplification. Generated by immunoSEQ multiplex PCR, the TCRdb table keeps only in-frame clones and is missing some. V and J calls and clone size are given by that table; D and trimming were obtained from the DNA. The sample holds hundreds of thousands of clones; around 87% are singletons and the top ten take 3% to 3.5%. Germline V gene data show CDR1 as SNHLY and CDR2 as FYNNEI. The CDR3 totals 18 residues. V shed 6 bases and J 1 base; nucleotides not matched to a gene: 12. The source is a man in his 60s with acute or convalescent COVID-19. What was sequenced was peripheral blood. The V and J genes are TRBV2 and TRBJ2-6, with 7 bases fitting TRBD1. DNA of the CDR3: TGTGCCAGCAGCTCGGGACAGAAGCTTCTTTCTGGGGCCAACGTCCTGACTTTC. Amino acid sequence: CASSSGQKLLSGANVLTF. The full variable domain, with the rest looked up from reference TRBV2 and TRBJ2-6, is EPEVTQTPSHQVTQMGQEVILRCVPISNHLYFYWYRQILGQKVEFLVSFYNNEISEKSEIFDDQFSVERPDGSNFTLKIRSTKLEDSAMYFCASSSGQKLLSGANVLTFGAGSRLTVL.